The entry below gives a single T cell receptor (beta chain) sequence along with its context. This entry is derived from a study of blood T cell repertoires in COVID-19. As handled by the study authors: Amplification of reference gene primers was used by the study to estimate nucleated cell counts. Using immunoSEQ multiplex PCR, the repertoire was profiled, and TCRdb retains in-frame clones only, with some absent. The V and J calls and clone size come from that table; D and trimming were worked out from the DNA. The sample contains about 150,000 clones, around 84% of which appear only once. The CDR3 sequence is 11 residues long.

Material: peripheral blood. This receptor was obtained from a woman between 45 and 60 years old in a cohort sampled during active or convalescent COVID-19. V is TRBV21-1 and J is TRBJ1-1; the listed D gene, TRBD1, was not tested against the DNA. TRBV21-1 is labeled a pseudogene. The CDR3 protein is CAGDRGRGAFF. In nucleotides, the CDR3 is TGTGCCGGAGACAGGGGGCGCGGGGCTTTCTTT.